A selection of T cell receptor beta chains follows, all from one sample in a study of CXCR3-negative and CXCR3-positive naive CD8 T cells. TCRdb re-analyzed the 5' RACE reads; it lists each CDR3 protein once, without DNA. The sample's table shows 130,000 or so distinct CDR3 sequences. The sequencing sample was made of naive CXCR3- CD8+ T cells from blood. The source is a human donor in good health. Some clones in this sample may be carry-over from other donors' samples. Each CDR3 is given with its conserved first and last residue.

v_call	j_call	cdr3_length	cdr3_aa
TRBV27	TRBJ2-1	14	CASGTGGAFNEQFF
TRBV11-1	TRBJ1-1	12	CASSRGGTEAFF
TRBV12-3/TRBV12-4	TRBJ2-7	15	CASSPRTGIPYEQYF
TRBV5-1	TRBJ2-2	17	CASSQGLAGGSTGELFF
TRBV12-3/TRBV12-4	TRBJ2-7	14	CASSPGQGIGEQYF
TRBV11-2	TRBJ2-5	16	CASSAGTSGSQETQYF
TRBV11-2	TRBJ1-4	13	CASSLAWGGKLFF
TRBV12-3/TRBV12-4	TRBJ1-6	15	CASSLSASRSSPLHF
TRBV4-1	TRBJ1-2	15	CASSQDGGGGYGYTF
TRBV4-3	TRBJ1-1	15	CASSQDGRLNTEAFF
TRBV28	TRBJ2-7	15	CASSLGREGSYEQYF
TRBV11-2	TRBJ2-5	14	CASSPIMSQETQYF
TRBV7-9	TRBJ2-7	13	CASSFPGQREQYF
TRBV5-5	TRBJ2-1	15	CASSLGRGIRNEQFF
TRBV27	TRBJ2-7	14	CASRLAGSSYEQYF
TRBV9	TRBJ2-5	16	CASSASGGGALETQYF
TRBV29-1	TRBJ1-2	13	CSAEGQGVNGYTF
TRBV6-5	TRBJ2-1	17	CASSETTSGTSRIGQFF
TRBV4-1	TRBJ2-3	20	CASSPPPRGSGETRASTQYF
TRBV5-6	TRBJ2-7	14	CASSLGTGTHEQYF
TRBV29-1	TRBJ2-7	14	CSVQGLATLYEQYF
TRBV19	TRBJ2-1	11	CASSAYNGQFF
TRBV5-1	TRBJ2-7	13	CASRSGAPYEQYF
TRBV3-1	TRBJ2-7	12	CASDDSGSEQYF
TRBV15	TRBJ2-5	12	CATSRLEETQYF
TRBV7-9	TRBJ2-5	16	CASSLATGTYQETQYF
TRBV5-8	TRBJ2-1	11	CASREAYEQFF
TRBV7-9	TRBJ1-2	14	CASSLGGAVYGYTF
TRBV15	TRBJ2-3	16	CATSRERAGGADTQYF
TRBV12-3/TRBV12-4	TRBJ1-1	15	CASSWSGLSIVGAFF
TRBV20-1	TRBJ2-1	16	CSATLVGHLIYNEQFF
TRBV3-1	TRBJ2-7	16	CASSQDGKAPFYEQYF
TRBV27	TRBJ2-6	18	CASTTIRDRGSGANVLTF
TRBV6-5	TRBJ2-3	16	CASSLSGGDLTDTQYF
TRBV28	TRBJ2-7	15	CASSFALAGGLEQYF
TRBV5-4	TRBJ1-1	16	CASSLRGWTQNTEAFF
TRBV29-1	TRBJ2-5	12	CSATGNQETQYF
TRBV7-9	TRBJ1-1	15	CASSSTKEGGGGAFF
TRBV12-3/TRBV12-4	TRBJ2-3	14	CASRGGAATDTQYF
TRBV4-3	TRBJ2-2	16	CASSQESRGWTGELFF
TRBV5-1	TRBJ2-3	17	CASSPGRLAGATDTQYF
TRBV29-1	TRBJ2-2	15	CSVLTGDANTGELFF
TRBV28	TRBJ2-1	17	CASSLSRLAGGPDEQFF
TRBV7-6	TRBJ2-1	15	CASSRQESSYNEQFF
TRBV12-3/TRBV12-4	TRBJ1-3	14	CASTQVDSGNTIYF
TRBV4-3	TRBJ1-5	16	CASSQVAGNGNQPQHF
TRBV29-1	TRBJ1-2	13	CSVEDAANYGYTF
TRBV7-2	TRBJ2-1	13	CASRTVGVVEQFF
TRBV19	TRBJ2-3	16	CASSIGTSGSTDTQYF
TRBV7-9	TRBJ2-5	13	CASSLHSQETQYF
TRBV6-2/TRBV6-3	TRBJ2-1	12	CASRAQPNEQFF
TRBV6-5	TRBJ2-3	13	CASSYSEGDTQYF
TRBV6-5	TRBJ1-5	13	CASGWGNNQPQHF
TRBV7-6	TRBJ2-7	16	CASSLEGGGFSYEQYF
TRBV7-6	TRBJ2-3	15	CASSPLLAGADTQYF
TRBV29-1	TRBJ1-1	13	CSVDWTANTEAFF